The 21 T cell receptor beta chains below were found in one sample sequenced in a study of T cell responses to AZD1222 COVID-19 vaccine. Generated by immunoSEQ multiplex PCR, the TCRdb table keeps only in-frame clones and is missing some. The repertoire includes 100,000 to 150,000 clones, approximately 88% of them detected once, and roughly 6.3% sits in the top ten. Source: peripheral blood, taken on day 0 of AZD1222 vaccination. The receptor source for this set is an adult in good health.

CDR3 bases: TGCGCCAGCAGCCTAGGGGTTGGCAATCAGCCCCAGCATTTT. Its protein is CASSLGVGNQPQHF. V and J are TRBV5-1 and TRBJ1-5; a weak D match, TRBD1 (5 bases). V was clipped by 4 bases and J by 2 bases, with 10 bases between them. The CDR3 has 14 amino acids. CDR1 is SGHRS and CDR2 is YFSETQ in the germline V gene.

The genes are TRBV6-5 and TRBJ2-3, with 10 bases identical to TRBD2. Germline loops: CDR1 MNHEY, CDR2 SVGAGI. The CDR3 covers 14 residues. V shed 6 bases, J shed 7 bases, and the junction held 7 bases outside the gene matches. CDR3 amino acids: CASSQSTSGYTQYF. As DNA, the CDR3 is TGTGCCAGCAGCCAATCGACTAGCGGGTATACGCAGTATTTT.

The rearrangement uses TRBV12-3 or TRBV12-4 and TRBJ2-7; D unresolved. V lost 2 bases and J 5 bases, leaving 10 bases between the germline ends. This CDR3 is built from 13 residues. The DNA for the CDR3 is TGTGCCAGCAGTTTATCGCCGTTCGACGAGCAGTACTTC. Translated: CASSLSPFDEQYF.

V gene TRBV19 combines with J gene TRBJ1-3; tentatively, D is TRBD1 (6 bases). The CDR3 runs to 16 residues. V lost 6 bases to trimming and J lost 0 bases, with 15 bases between them. Germline CDR1 reads LNHDA; CDR2 reads SQIVND (reference sequence). CDR3 nucleotide sequence: TGTGCCAGTAGATTGGTGACAGGCGCCTCTGGAAACACCATATATTTT. Encoded protein: CASRLVTGASGNTIYF.

In its sample, this clone was seen once. The J gene is TRBJ2-7, the V gene TRBV10-2; D gene ambiguous. Deletions cut 5 bases from V and 4 bases from J, with 9 bases between. The CDR3 runs to 12 residues. Germline values: CDR1 WSHSY, CDR2 SAAADI. The DNA of the CDR3 is TGCGCCAGCAGTTACCGCAAGTACGAGCAGTACTTC. Its translation is CASSYRKYEQYF.

This clone was picked up one time. This rearrangement joins TRBV10-1 to TRBJ1-1, with D unclear. Trimming left V 0 bases short and J 7 bases short, with 12 bases between. This CDR3 spans 14 amino acids. In germline, CDR1 is WNHNN, CDR2 SYGVQD (reference sequence). CDR3 nucleotide sequence: TGCGCCAGCAGTGAGTCGGGAGACTGGCATGAAGCTTTCTTT. Translation gives CASSESGDWHEAFF.

The rearrangement joins TRBV30 to TRBJ1-6, with D tentatively TRBD1 (5 bases). The CDR3 totals 15 residues. The V end was cut by 2 bases, the J end by 4 bases, with 12 bases between. Germline V CDR1 and CDR2: GTSNPN, SVGIG (reference sequence). The chain's CDR3 is CAWSSWQGYNSPLHF. DNA for the CDR3: TGTGCCTGGAGTTCCTGGCAGGGTTATAATTCACCCCTCCACTTT. The complete variable domain, with remaining parts taken from reference TRBV30 and TRBJ1-6, reads SQTIHQWPATLVQPVGSPLSLECTVEGTSNPNLYWYRQAAGRGLQLLFYSVGIGQISSEVPQNLSASRPQDRQFILSSKKLLLSDSGFYLCAWSSWQGYNSPLHFGNGTRLTVT.

The rearrangement links TRBV4-3 to TRBJ1-5, with D unclear. Trimming shortened V by 0 bases and J by 0 bases, and 12 bases separated the two germline ends. Per the germline V gene, CDR1 is LGHNA and CDR2 is YSLEER. The CDR3 has 17 amino acids. The DNA for the CDR3 is TGCGCCAGCAGCCAAGATTCGCCAGCCAATAGCAATCAGCCCCAGCATTTT. Residues: CASSQDSPANSNQPQHF.

As for this clone: This CDR3 is also generated by other DNA sequences in the sample. V and J are TRBV6-5 and TRBJ2-7; D is uncertain. The V and J ends lost 2 bases and 3 bases respectively, with 8 bases between them. This CDR3 region has 13 residues. From germline, CDR1 is MNHEY and CDR2 SVGAGI. In DNA, the CDR3 is TGTGCCAGCAGTTACGTGGCTGGCTACGAGCAGTACTTC. It translates to CASSYVAGYEQYF.

J is TRBJ1-1 and V is TRBV7-6; D is uncertain. Deletions cut 1 base from V and 1 base from J, with 4 bases between. Germline V gene data show CDR1 as SGHVS and CDR2 as FNYEAQ. CDR3 length equals 13 residues. The CDR3: CASSLGANTEAFF. The CDR3 bases are TGTGCCAGCAGCTTAGGGGCGAACACTGAAGCTTTCTTT. Full variable domain (rest looked up from reference TRBV7-6 and TRBJ1-1): GAGVSQSPRYKVTKRGQDVALRCDPISGHVSLYWYRQALGQGPEFLTYFNYEAQQDKSGLPNDRFSAERPEGSISTLTIQRTEQRDSAMYRCASSLGANTEAFFGQGTRLTVV.

This clone is a singleton in its sample. The chain recombines TRBV12-5 with TRBJ1-5; no reliable D call. The V end was cut by 3 bases, the J end by 9 bases, with 15 bases between. The CDR3 consists of 14 residues. The germline V gene encodes CDR1 LGHNT and CDR2 FRNRAP. The CDR3 DNA reads TGTGCTAGTGGTTTAAACACCCGCGGGTCGCCCCAGCATTTT. This translates into CASGLNTRGSPQHF.

The gene calls are TRBV11-2 and TRBJ1-1, with D perhaps matching TRBD1 (5 bases). V shed 1 base and J shed 0 bases, with 12 bases lying between them. CDR1 is SGHAT, CDR2 FQNNGV, per germline. CDR3 length: 16 amino acids. The CDR3 loop reads CASSLGASGLNTEAFF. The CDR3 DNA sequence: TGTGCCAGCAGCTTAGGGGCTTCAGGGCTGAACACTGAAGCTTTCTTT. The full variable domain, rest sourced from reference TRBV11-2 and TRBJ1-1, is EAGVAQSPRYKIIEKRQSVAFWCNPISGHATLYWYQQILGQGPKLLIQFQNNGVVDDSQLPKDRFSAERLKGVDSTLKIQPAKLEDSAVYLCASSLGASGLNTEAFFGQGTRLTVV.

The rearrangement uses TRBV10-3 and TRBJ1-3; tentatively, D is TRBD1 (6 bases). The CDR3 covers 16 residues. With 6 bases removed from V and 4 bases from J, the gap between germline ends came to 19 bases. Germline V gene sequence: CDR1 ENHRY, CDR2 SYGVKD. CDR3 loop: CAIRAIRGDNGNTIYF. The CDR3 DNA sequence: TGTGCCATCAGGGCCATCAGGGGCGACAACGGAAACACCATATATTTT.

J is TRBJ1-2 and V is TRBV30; no clear D. Germline V gene lookup returns CDR1 GTSNPN and CDR2 SVGIG (reference sequence). The CDR3 is 10 residues long. The V gene lost 5 bases and the J gene lost 7 bases, with 8 bases spanning the gap. The CDR3 nucleotides are TGTGCCTGGTACCGGGGTGGCTACACCTTC. Amino acids: CAWYRGGYTF.

Here the CDR3 DNA reads TGTGCCAGCAGTGGGAATAGCAGGGCCGGGGAGCTGTTTTTT. Translating gives CASSGNSRAGELFF. The chain combines TRBV2 with TRBJ2-2; D may be TRBD1 (5 bases). V lost 4 bases to trimming and J lost 6 bases, with 12 bases between them. This CDR3 has 14 residues. Germline V gene data show CDR1 as SNHLY and CDR2 as FYNNEI.

The rearrangement uses TRBV18 and TRBJ1-2; 8 positions match TRBD1. The CDR3 runs to 14 residues. J was trimmed by 10 bases and V by 0 bases; bases with no gene match: 7. Germline lookup yields CDR1 KGHSH and CDR2 LQKENI. CDR3 sequence: CASSPPGQAASYTF. Written as DNA, the CDR3 is TGTGCCAGCTCACCACCGGGACAGGCCGCTTCCTACACCTTC.

This clone showed up just once. The rearrangement links TRBV5-4 to TRBJ1-2; D may be TRBD1 (5 bases). The V and J ends lost 4 bases and 8 bases respectively, with 12 bases between them. This CDR3 region has 12 residues. The germline V gene encodes CDR1 SGHNT and CDR2 YYREEE (reference sequence). This CDR3 is CASSVVGEGYTF. The CDR3, as DNA: TGTGCCAGCAGCGTGGTAGGGGAGGGCTACACCTTC.

The V and J genes are TRBV4-1 and TRBJ2-5; D is undetermined. This CDR3 has 13 residues. Germline lookup yields CDR1 MGHRA and CDR2 YSYEKL. V lost 4 bases and J 5 bases, leaving 11 bases between the germline ends. The CDR3 is CASSLYLGETQYF. DNA of the CDR3: TGCGCCAGCAGCCTCTACTTGGGGGAGACCCAGTACTTC.

The chain is built from TRBV28 and TRBJ2-1; D call uncertain. Germline V gives CDR1 MDHEN, CDR2 SYDVKM. V lost 6 bases, J lost 7 bases, and 7 bases lay in between. The CDR3 covers 11 residues. The CDR3 nucleotides are TGTGCCAGCAGGACCCGAAATGAGCAGTTCTTC. The encoded protein is CASRTRNEQFF.

The chain links TRBV7-9 to TRBJ1-1; no firm D call. The CDR3 sequence is 12 residues long. The V and J ends lost 0 bases and 8 bases respectively, with 7 bases between them. Germline V lookup: CDR1 SEHNR, CDR2 FQNEAQ (reference sequence). The CDR3 here is CASSLASREAFF. CDR3 in DNA: TGTGCCAGCAGCTTAGCGTCTAGGGAAGCTTTCTTT.

The rearrangement joins TRBV5-4 to TRBJ1-4, with D possibly matching TRBD1 (6 bases). V was cut by 4 bases and J by 8 bases, with 12 bases left in between. The CDR3 is 13 residues long. Per the germline V gene, CDR1 is SGHNT and CDR2 is YYREEE (reference sequence). CDR3 in amino acids: CASSIQGEEKLFF. In DNA form, the CDR3 reads TGTGCCAGCAGCATACAGGGCGAAGAAAAACTGTTTTTT.